Each of the 22 T cell receptor beta chains below was sequenced from the same sample in a study of T cells after yellow fever vaccination. MiXCR, run by TCRdb on the 5' RACE reads, gives a single entry per CDR3 protein. The sample comprises 300,000 to 450,000 distinct CDR3 sequences, about 6.2% of which are singletons, and about 15% rests with the top ten. The sample was PBMCs, taken 5 days after the yellow fever booster vaccination. These TCRs come from a man aged 25-45 years who received the YFV17D yellow fever vaccine.

The chain joins TRBV6-1 to TRBJ2-1; D might be TRBD1 (6 bases). Germline CDR1 is MNHNS and CDR2 is SASEGT. CDR3 length equals 16 residues. V was shortened by 6 bases and J by 0 bases, with 15 bases between the two germline ends. CDR3 DNA: TGTGCCAGCAGACCACGGCGACAGGACTCCTACAATGAGCAGTTCTTC. Protein sequence: CASRPRRQDSYNEQFF.

This clonotype was observed many times. This sequence joins TRBV9 and TRBJ2-1, with 7 bases identical to TRBD1. The germline CDR1 and CDR2 sequences are SGDLS and YYNGEE. The CDR3 runs 14 residues. The V gene end was trimmed by 4 bases and the J gene end by 4 bases; junction bases not matched to a gene: 5. The CDR3 is CASSIRDRYNEQFF. The CDR3 nucleotides read TGTGCCAGCAGCATCCGGGACAGATACAATGAGCAGTTCTTC.

The table lists this clonotype with a few counts. The chain couples TRBV6-1 to TRBJ2-7; no clear D gene. Per the germline V gene, CDR1 is MNHNS and CDR2 is SASEGT. The CDR3 runs to 13 residues. The V end lost 6 bases, the J end lost 4 bases, and 13 bases lay between the germline ends. The CDR3 coding sequence is TGTGCCAGCAGACATGGACCCTTGTACGAGCAGTACTTC. As protein: CASRHGPLYEQYF.

In its sample, this clonotype was seen a few times. The J gene is TRBJ1-1, the V gene TRBV3-1; D is perhaps TRBD1 (5 bases). This CDR3 spans 16 amino acids. Trimming pared 3 bases from V and 4 bases from J, leaving 18 bases between. Germline loops: CDR1 LGHDT, CDR2 YNNKEL (reference sequence). This chain's CDR3 is CASSQGRTLLGTEAFF. CDR3 DNA: TGTGCCAGCAGCCAGGGGCGGACCTTATTGGGCACTGAAGCTTTCTTT.

This clonotype has ten or more counts. This chain connects TRBV6-1 to TRBJ2-2; D is ambiguous. The ends were cut back, 6 bases at V and 6 bases at J, with 11 bases in the middle. The CDR3 is 13 residues long. Germline assignment: CDR1 MNHNS and CDR2 SASEGT. Here the CDR3 DNA reads TGTGCCAGCAGCCAGGTCTCGGCCGGGGAGCTGTTTTTT. Its protein is CASSQVSAGELFF.

The genes are TRBV9 and TRBJ2-1; possible D gene TRBD1, 6 bases. Trimming removed 6 bases at V and 4 bases at J, with 11 bases between. This CDR3 contains 13 residues. Germline-derived CDR1 and CDR2 are SGDLS and YYNGEE. CDR3 DNA: TGTGCCAGCACTACAGGGAATTACAATGAGCAGTTCTTC. Translation: CASTTGNYNEQFF.

This clonotype appeared a few times. The chain is built from TRBV29-1 and TRBJ2-1, with D possibly matching TRBD2 (5 bases). The CDR3 sequence is 13 residues long. Germline loops: CDR1 SQVTM, CDR2 ANQGSEA. Deletions cut 5 bases from V and 9 bases from J, with 17 bases between. CDR3: CSVSRGRGSEQFF. The CDR3 DNA sequence: TGCAGCGTTTCCCGGGGTAGAGGATCTGAGCAGTTCTTC.

The sample holds a few counts of this clonotype. This chain links TRBV15 with TRBJ1-1, with TRBD1 as a possible D gene (5 bases). The CDR3 contains 16 residues. Trimming removed 8 bases from V and 2 bases from J, with 21 bases in between. Germline CDR1 LNHNV, CDR2 YYDKDF (reference sequence). CDR3 residues: CATGNSLGTLNTEAFF. In DNA, the CDR3 is TGTGCCACCGGCAACTCCCTCGGGACCTTAAACACTGAAGCTTTCTTT.

This chain links TRBV5-4 with TRBJ2-7; 7 positions match TRBD1. V lost 6 bases to trimming and J lost 3 bases; unmatched junction nucleotides: 6. CDR1 is SGHNT and CDR2 is YYREEE in the germline V gene (reference sequence). The CDR3 length is 13 residues. This chain's CDR3 is CASTWDSNYEQYF. In DNA, the CDR3 is TGTGCCAGCACCTGGGACAGCAACTACGAGCAGTACTTC.

This clonotype came up many times. The chain is built from TRBV20-1 and TRBJ2-1; 8 nucleotides align to TRBD2. This CDR3 is 14 amino acids long. The V gene's germline CDR1 is DFQATT and CDR2 SNEGSKA (reference sequence). The V segment lost 8 bases and the J segment 0 bases; nucleotides outside the gene matches: 6. In nucleotides, the CDR3 is TGCAGTCCCCACACTAGCGGCTCCTACAATGAGCAGTTCTTC. It is translated as CSPHTSGSYNEQFF.

This clonotype has ten or more counts. This chain links TRBV12-3 or TRBV12-4 with TRBJ2-5; no clear D. V shed 5 bases and J shed 3 bases, with 7 bases lying between them. This CDR3 spans 12 amino acids. This chain's CDR3 is CASSVIEETQYF. CDR3 sequence (DNA): TGTGCCAGCAGTGTTATTGAAGAGACCCAGTACTTC.

V is TRBV5-1 and J is TRBJ1-4, with no clear D. V lost 0 bases and J 5 bases, leaving 8 bases between the germline ends. The germline V gene has CDR1 SGHRS and CDR2 YFSETQ. The CDR3 extends over 14 amino acids. CDR3 nucleotide sequence: TGCGCCAGCAGCTTGGATACCGCGAATGAAAAACTGTTTTTT. It yields the protein CASSLDTANEKLFF.

The V call is TRBV7-8, the J call TRBJ2-6, with a weak D call TRBD2 (5 bases). This CDR3 region has 18 residues. Germline V gene data show CDR1 as SGHVS and CDR2 as FQNEAQ. The V and J ends lost 3 bases and 0 bases respectively, with 15 bases between them. Here the CDR3 reads CASSLRTSSSSGANVLTF. In DNA form, the CDR3 reads TGTGCCAGCAGCTTGCGGACCTCTAGCAGCTCTGGGGCCAACGTCCTGACTTTC.

This chain joins TRBV24-1 and TRBJ2-5, with TRBD1 matching 7 bases. The ends lost 9 bases at V and 4 bases at J; junction bases unmatched: 7. This CDR3 contains 13 residues. The germline V gene has CDR1 KGHDR and CDR2 SFDVKD. The CDR3 protein is CATRDRAGETQYF. CDR3 nucleotides: TGTGCCACCCGCGACAGGGCGGGAGAGACCCAGTACTTC.

This clonotype occurred a few times. The V call is TRBV5-5, the J call TRBJ2-1; D is possibly TRBD2 (5 bases). This CDR3 comprises 14 residues. V gave up 5 bases and J gave up 7 bases, with 16 bases separating them. Germline V gene sequence: CDR1 SGHKS, CDR2 YYEKEE (reference sequence). CDR3 protein: CASRTLAGVNEQFF. The CDR3 DNA follows: TGTGCCAGCAGGACCCTAGCCGGGGTAAATGAGCAGTTCTTC.

The chain uses TRBV5-4 and TRBJ2-2, with D hard to call. V was clipped by 0 bases and J by 6 bases, with 6 bases between them. From germline, CDR1 is SGHNT and CDR2 YYREEE (reference sequence). There are 13 residues in the CDR3. Here the CDR3 reads CASSLGDAGELFF. CDR3 DNA sequence: TGTGCCAGCAGCTTGGGCGATGCCGGGGAGCTGTTTTTT.

This clonotype occurred many times. This chain joins TRBV15 and TRBJ2-1; D uncertain. The CDR3 covers 11 residues. V was shortened by 5 bases and J by 10 bases, with 9 bases between the two germline ends. CDR1 is LNHNV, CDR2 YYDKDF, per germline (reference sequence). The CDR3 nucleotides are TGTGCCACCAGCCCCCATACAGAGCAGTTCTTC. As protein: CATSPHTEQFF.

The genes are TRBV14 and TRBJ2-3; D possibly corresponds to TRBD2 (6 bases). There are 12 residues in the CDR3. Germline V lookup: CDR1 SGHDN, CDR2 FVKESK. V shed 4 bases and J shed 9 bases, with 11 bases lying between them. CDR3 sequence: CASSLWTNTQYF. The DNA for the CDR3 is TGTGCCAGCAGCCTTTGGACTAACACGCAGTATTTT.

The rearrangement uses TRBV7-3 and TRBJ2-2, with TRBD2 matching over 8 bases. Looked up from germline, CDR1 is SGHTA and CDR2 is FQGTGA. J gave up 2 bases and V 5 bases, and 10 bases lay outside the gene matches. The CDR3 loop spans 17 amino acids. This chain's CDR3 is CASSLTGLGANTGELFF. Written as DNA, the CDR3 is TGTGCCAGCAGCCTTACGGGACTAGGGGCCAACACCGGGGAGCTGTTTTTT.

The CDR3 protein is CAWSPGYNEQFF. CDR3 nucleotide sequence: TGTGCCTGGAGTCCCGGTTACAATGAGCAGTTCTTC. The V call is TRBV30, the J call TRBJ2-1, with D hard to call. CDR1 GTSNPN and CDR2 SVGIG come from the germline V gene (reference sequence). This CDR3 is built from 12 residues. Trimming left V 2 bases short and J 4 bases short, with 6 bases between.

The V call is TRBV29-1, the J call TRBJ2-2, with 14 bases that match TRBD2. Trimming cost V 6 bases and J 3 bases; bases outside gene matches: 6. Germline V gene lookup returns CDR1 SQVTM and CDR2 ANQGSEA. The CDR3 loop spans 16 amino acids. The CDR3 loop reads CSVPGLAGEYTGELFF. DNA of the CDR3: TGCAGCGTGCCGGGACTAGCGGGAGAATACACCGGGGAGCTGTTTTTT.

J is TRBJ2-1 and V is TRBV20-1, with TRBD2 identical over 11 bases. V lost 1 base to trimming and J lost 0 bases; unmatched junction nucleotides: 5. Per germline, CDR1 DFQATT and CDR2 SNEGSKA (reference sequence). This CDR3 is 17 amino acids long. The DNA of the CDR3 is TGCAGTGCTAGAGGCCCTCTAGCGGGAGGCTCCTACAATGAGCAGTTCTTC. Protein sequence: CSARGPLAGGSYNEQFF.